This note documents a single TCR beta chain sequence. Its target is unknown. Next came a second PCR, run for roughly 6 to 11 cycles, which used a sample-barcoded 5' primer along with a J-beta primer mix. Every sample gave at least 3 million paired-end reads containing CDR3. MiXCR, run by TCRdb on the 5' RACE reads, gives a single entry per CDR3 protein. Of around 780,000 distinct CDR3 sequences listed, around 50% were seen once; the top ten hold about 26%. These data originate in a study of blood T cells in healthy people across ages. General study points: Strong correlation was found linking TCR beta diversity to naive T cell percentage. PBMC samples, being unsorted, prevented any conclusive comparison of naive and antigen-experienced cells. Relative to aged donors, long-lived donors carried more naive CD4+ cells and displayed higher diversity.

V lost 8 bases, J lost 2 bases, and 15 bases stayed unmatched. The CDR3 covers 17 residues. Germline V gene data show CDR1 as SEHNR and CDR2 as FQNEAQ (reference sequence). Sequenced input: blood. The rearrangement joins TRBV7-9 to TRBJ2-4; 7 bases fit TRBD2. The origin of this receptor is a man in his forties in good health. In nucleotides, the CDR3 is TGTGCCAGCGGAGCTACCCGGCGGGAGTTAACCAAAAACATTCAGTACTTC. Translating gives CASGATRRELTKNIQYF.